These 21 T cell receptor beta chains came from one sample sequenced in a study of T cells after yellow fever vaccination. TCRdb itself ran the 5' RACE reads through MiXCR, one entry per CDR3 protein. The table includes hundreds of thousands of distinct CDR3 sequences, over 9% detected once. Sequenced material: PBMCs, taken on the day of the yellow fever booster vaccination. The origin of the receptors is a young man who received the YFV17D yellow fever vaccine.

This clonotype has a handful of counts. V gene TRBV6-1 combines with J gene TRBJ2-2, with TRBD2 matching over 8 bases. The CDR3 runs to 16 residues. Germline CDR1 reads MNHNS; CDR2 reads SASEGT. J gave up 4 bases and V 7 bases, and 11 bases lay outside the gene matches. CDR3 region: CASTRRVAGSTGELFF. The CDR3 DNA reads TGTGCCAGCACCCGCCGGGTAGCGGGAAGCACCGGGGAGCTGTTTTTT.

This clonotype was seen a few times. The rearrangement joins TRBV30 to TRBJ2-7; the D call may be TRBD1 or TRBD2 (5 bases each). The ends were cut back, 5 bases at V and 1 base at J, with 12 bases in the middle. The CDR3 covers 13 residues. Germline V gene data show CDR1 as GTSNPN and CDR2 as SVGIG (reference sequence). CDR3 bases: TGTGCCTGGGGGGCCGGGGCTTCCTACGAGCAGTACTTC. Translated, it gives CAWGAGASYEQYF.

V gene TRBV20-1 combines with J gene TRBJ2-7; 10 bases align to TRBD2. Germline assignment: CDR1 DFQATT and CDR2 SNEGSKA (reference sequence). V lost 3 bases, J lost 4 bases, and 6 bases stayed unmatched. The CDR3 loop spans 14 amino acids. For the CDR3, the DNA is TGCAGTGCTAGTCTACCTAGCGGGAGATACGAGCAGTACTTC. Its protein is CSASLPSGRYEQYF.

The chain employs TRBV2 and TRBJ2-7; D possibly uses TRBD1 or TRBD2 (5 bases each). The length of the CDR3 is 13 residues. The germline V gene has CDR1 SNHLY and CDR2 FYNNEI. Deletions cut 7 bases from V and 3 bases from J, with 13 bases between. The CDR3 region is CASIRVGNYEQYF. CDR3 nucleotides: TGTGCCAGCATCAGGGTCGGGAACTACGAGCAGTACTTC.

This chain links TRBV14 with TRBJ1-5, with no clear D. The CDR3 runs 13 residues. The V end was cut by 0 bases, the J end by 5 bases, with 5 bases between. Germline V gene sequence: CDR1 SGHDN, CDR2 FVKESK. The CDR3 region is CASSQDSYQPQHF. The CDR3 nucleotides read TGTGCCAGCAGCCAAGATTCCTATCAGCCCCAGCATTTT.

This clonotype turned up a few times. This chain's CDR3 is CSARDHFEREYNEQFF. Here the CDR3 DNA reads TGCAGTGCTAGAGATCATTTCGAGCGGGAATACAATGAGCAGTTCTTC. The chain is built from TRBV20-1 and TRBJ2-1, with 7 bases fitting TRBD2. The J segment lost 4 bases and the V segment lost 0 bases, leaving 9 bases of the junction unmatched. This CDR3 comprises 16 residues. Germline CDR1 and CDR2: DFQATT and SNEGSKA (reference sequence).

This rearrangement joins TRBV6-2 or TRBV6-3 to TRBJ2-7; TRBD2 matches 10 bases. CDR3 length: 16 residues. The trim removed 5 bases at V and 2 bases at J, leaving 9 bases unmatched. CDR1 and CDR2 from the germline V gene are MNHEY and SVGEGT. CDR3 sequence (DNA): TGTGCCAGCAGTCTTTTTCGACTAGCGGGTACCTACGAGCAGTACTTC. Encoded protein: CASSLFRLAGTYEQYF.

The chain joins TRBV5-1 to TRBJ2-1; 14 bases are shared with TRBD2. V shed 0 bases and J 8 bases; nucleotides not matched to a gene: 4. Looked up from germline, CDR1 is SGHRS and CDR2 is YFSETQ. The length of the CDR3 is 16 residues. The CDR3 spells CASSLVGLAGVDEQFF. The CDR3 DNA is TGCGCCAGCAGCTTGGTGGGACTAGCGGGGGTTGATGAGCAGTTCTTC.

The gene calls are TRBV6-1 and TRBJ1-2; 7 bases line up with TRBD1. After removal of 0 bases from V and 5 bases from J, the junction contained 18 bases not matched to a gene. The CDR3 length is 19 residues. The germline V gene has CDR1 MNHNS and CDR2 SASEGT. The CDR3 is CASSEAQGTDTFNFYGYTF. The CDR3 DNA follows: TGTGCCAGCAGTGAAGCACAAGGGACAGATACCTTCAACTTTTATGGCTACACCTTC.

The J gene is TRBJ1-4, the V gene TRBV5-1, with 9 positions matching TRBD1. The CDR3 runs 15 residues. After removal of 0 bases from V and 5 bases from J, the junction contained 2 bases not matched to a gene. From germline, CDR1 is SGHRS and CDR2 YFSETQ. The CDR3 coding sequence is TGCGCCAGCAGCTTGGAGGGACAGGGAAATGAAAAACTGTTTTTT. As protein: CASSLEGQGNEKLFF.

This clonotype appeared a few times. V and J are TRBV28 and TRBJ2-7; D might be TRBD1 or TRBD2, each matching 7 bases. Between the trimmed V and J ends, which lost 8 bases and 3 bases, there was a span of 17 bases. Looked up from germline, CDR1 is MDHEN and CDR2 is SYDVKM. This CDR3 is 14 amino acids long. The CDR3 protein is CASLRGDSFYEQYF. For the CDR3, the DNA is TGTGCCAGCCTTCGGGGGGACAGTTTCTACGAGCAGTACTTC. Full variable domain (outside the CDR3, taken from reference TRBV28 and TRBJ2-7): DVKVTQSSRYLVKRTGEKVFLECVQDMDHENMFWYRQDPGLGLRLIYFSYDVKMKEKGDIPEGYSVSREKKERFSLILESASTNQTSMYLCASLRGDSFYEQYFGPGTRLTVT.

This clonotype appeared a few times. The chain employs TRBV4-3 and TRBJ1-6; D not certain. V lost 5 bases, J lost 0 bases, and 8 bases lay in between. Germline V gene lookup returns CDR1 LGHNA and CDR2 YSLEER. CDR3 length: 15 amino acids. This CDR3 reads CASSEQSSYNSPLHF. CDR3 nucleotide sequence: TGCGCCAGCAGCGAACAGAGCTCCTATAATTCACCCCTCCACTTT.

This chain uses TRBV29-1 with TRBJ2-2; D is ambiguous. The ends were cut back, 3 bases at V and 5 bases at J, with 7 bases in the middle. CDR3 length: 12 amino acids. CDR1 and CDR2 (germline): SQVTM, ANQGSEA. CDR3 loop: CSVDLETGELFF. In DNA, the CDR3 is TGCAGCGTTGATTTGGAGACCGGGGAGCTGTTTTTT.

The chain recombines TRBV4-3 with TRBJ1-3, with D maybe TRBD1 (5 bases). Per germline, CDR1 LGHNA and CDR2 YSLEER. Trimming left V 0 bases short and J 2 bases short, with 20 bases between. The CDR3 is 19 residues long. The CDR3 spells CASSQEGRTSWGTGNTIYF. The CDR3 region has the DNA TGCGCCAGCAGCCAAGAAGGGAGGACTTCCTGGGGGACTGGAAACACCATATATTTT.

This clonotype was detected a few times. The J gene is TRBJ2-7, the V gene TRBV4-3; tentative D call: TRBD1 (6 bases). Germline loops: CDR1 LGHNA, CDR2 YSLEER. The CDR3 runs to 18 residues. The V end was cut by 0 bases, the J end by 3 bases, with 21 bases between. The CDR3 sequence: CASSQDGPSGKGDYEQYF. The DNA for the CDR3 is TGCGCCAGCAGCCAAGATGGACCTAGTGGGAAGGGGGACTACGAGCAGTACTTC.

This chain connects TRBV30 to TRBJ2-7; TRBD1 matches 9 bases. V lost 3 bases and J lost 4; bases outside the gene matches: 10. The germline CDR1 and CDR2 sequences are GTSNPN and SVGIG (reference sequence). The CDR3 extends over 15 amino acids. CDR3 DNA sequence: TGTGCCTGGAGCTGGGGACAGGGACGCGAATACGAGCAGTACTTC. Translating gives CAWSWGQGREYEQYF.

In its sample, this clonotype was seen many times. This chain joins TRBV7-2 and TRBJ2-3, with TRBD2 as a possible D gene (6 bases). The germline V gene has CDR1 SGHTA and CDR2 FQGNSA. This CDR3 region has 15 residues. Trimming pared 0 bases from V and 3 bases from J, leaving 10 bases between. The CDR3 DNA reads TGTGCCAGCAGCTTAGCGGGAGGTGCAACAGATACGCAGTATTTT. Protein: CASSLAGGATDTQYF. Full variable domain (outside the CDR3, taken from reference TRBV7-2 and TRBJ2-3): GAGVSQSPSNKVTEKGKDVELRCDPISGHTALYWYRQSLGQGLEFLIYFQGNSAPDKSGLPSDRFSAERTGGSVSTLTIQRTQQEDSAVYLCASSLAGGATDTQYFGPGTRLTVL.

This clonotype was counted only a few times. The chain has TRBV11-1 and TRBJ2-1, with 12 positions matching TRBD2. V shed 2 bases and J 2 bases; nucleotides not matched to a gene: 7. Germline V lookup: CDR1 SGHAT, CDR2 FQDESV (reference sequence). There are 18 residues in the CDR3. CDR3 sequence (DNA): TGTGCCAGCAGCTTAACTCTAGCGGGAGGGGTGGCCTACAATGAGCAGTTCTTC. Translation: CASSLTLAGGVAYNEQFF.

The chain recombines TRBV20-1 with TRBJ2-5; TRBD1 matches at 7 bases. This CDR3 comprises 14 residues. The germline V gene has CDR1 DFQATT and CDR2 SNEGSKA (reference sequence). V was clipped by 2 bases and J by 4 bases; unmatched bases: 7. This CDR3 reads CSARPGQTLETQYF. Written as DNA, the CDR3 is TGCAGTGCTAGACCGGGACAGACCCTAGAGACCCAGTACTTC.

This clonotype was seen more than once but under ten times. The chain has TRBV14 and TRBJ1-1, with 8 bases matching TRBD1. The CDR3 runs to 14 residues. V lost 1 base to trimming and J lost 4 bases; unmatched junction nucleotides: 2. Germline V gene data show CDR1 as SGHDN and CDR2 as FVKESK. The CDR3 DNA sequence: TGTGCCAGCAGCCAAGGACAGGGGATCACTGAAGCTTTCTTT. Encoded protein: CASSQGQGITEAFF.

The chain couples TRBV18 to TRBJ1-4; D ambiguous. The CDR3 sequence is 14 residues long. Germline V gene lookup returns CDR1 KGHSH and CDR2 LQKENI. V lost 5 bases to trimming and J lost 0 bases, with 7 bases between them. The CDR3 region has the DNA TGTGCCAGCTCAGCCGAGGCAACTAATGAAAAACTGTTTTTT. Translation gives CASSAEATNEKLFF.